Listed below are T cell receptor beta chains from one sample, sequenced in a study of patients and donors after allogeneic stem cell transplantation. TCRdb re-called the RT-PCR reads with MiXCR, one entry per CDR3 protein. The sample has about 4,200 distinct CDR3 sequences; less than 20% are singletons. Sequenced sample: blood, either unsorted or a sorted T cell fraction (not recorded which). These receptors all come from a human donor who was either an allogeneic HSCT recipient or a stem cell or donor lymphocyte infusion donor (not recorded which). It is not recorded whose cells these are; they may come from a transplant donor. The CDR3 runs from the conserved cysteine through the conserved F or W. A D gene is named only where the DNA matches it firmly.

d_call: NA
j_call: TRBJ1-2
v_call: TRBV5-6
cdr3_aa: CASSRWYQFLNYGYTF

d_call: NA
j_call: TRBJ2-5
v_call: TRBV27
cdr3_aa: CASSLSGIRGKETQYF

d_call: NA
j_call: TRBJ2-6
v_call: TRBV20-1
cdr3_aa: CSAIGGANVLTF

d_call: NA
j_call: TRBJ2-2
v_call: TRBV11-3
cdr3_aa: CASSLGQGGELFF

d_call: TRBD2
j_call: TRBJ2-7
v_call: TRBV6-5
cdr3_aa: CASSYTIGTSGSTYEQYF

d_call: NA
j_call: TRBJ1-3
v_call: TRBV4-1
cdr3_aa: CASSLSGTSGNTIYF

d_call: TRBD1
j_call: TRBJ1-2
v_call: TRBV29-1
cdr3_aa: CSGGTGTYGYTF

d_call: TRBD1
j_call: TRBJ2-7
v_call: TRBV28
cdr3_aa: CASSSAGTGEYEQYF

d_call: NA
j_call: TRBJ2-7
v_call: TRBV6-5
cdr3_aa: CASSYGGLESYEQYF

d_call: NA
j_call: TRBJ2-5
v_call: TRBV7-9
cdr3_aa: CASSFSLGETQYF

d_call: NA
j_call: TRBJ1-3
v_call: TRBV9
cdr3_aa: CASSSIGYGNTIYF

d_call: NA
j_call: TRBJ2-7
v_call: TRBV12-5
cdr3_aa: CASRAPSSYEQYF

d_call: TRBD1
j_call: TRBJ2-2
v_call: TRBV10-1
cdr3_aa: CASGDSYTGELFF

d_call: NA
j_call: TRBJ1-1
v_call: TRBV7-9
cdr3_aa: CASSPVGTEAFF

d_call: NA
j_call: TRBJ2-7
v_call: TRBV10-3
cdr3_aa: CAISESNGPPYEQYF

d_call: TRBD2
j_call: TRBJ2-7
v_call: TRBV5-1
cdr3_aa: CASSQGLAASYEQYF

d_call: TRBD1
j_call: TRBJ2-3
v_call: TRBV7-3
cdr3_aa: CASSPGGGQGWDTQYF

d_call: TRBD1
j_call: TRBJ2-4
v_call: TRBV9
cdr3_aa: CASSRTGNKNIQYF

d_call: NA
j_call: TRBJ2-3
v_call: TRBV11-2
cdr3_aa: CASSPSATDTQYF

d_call: NA
j_call: TRBJ2-7
v_call: TRBV6-1
cdr3_aa: CASSEWATTSYEQYF

d_call: NA
j_call: TRBJ2-3
v_call: TRBV5-1
cdr3_aa: CASSLVATLTDTQYF

d_call: TRBD1
j_call: TRBJ2-7
v_call: TRBV4-1
cdr3_aa: CASSLQDRGDEQYF

d_call: NA
j_call: TRBJ2-4
v_call: TRBV7-2
cdr3_aa: CASSLAQGFRFLDIQYF

d_call: TRBD1
j_call: TRBJ1-2
v_call: TRBV6-1
cdr3_aa: CASVVDRVRNYGYTF

d_call: NA
j_call: TRBJ1-5
v_call: TRBV10-3
cdr3_aa: CAISELRDSNQPQHF

d_call: NA
j_call: TRBJ2-7
v_call: TRBV12-3/TRBV12-4
cdr3_aa: CASSYLRQVGSYEQYF

d_call: NA
j_call: TRBJ2-3
v_call: TRBV5-1
cdr3_aa: CASSLKDRSTDTQYF

d_call: NA
j_call: TRBJ2-5
v_call: TRBV5-1
cdr3_aa: CASRTRVAETQYF